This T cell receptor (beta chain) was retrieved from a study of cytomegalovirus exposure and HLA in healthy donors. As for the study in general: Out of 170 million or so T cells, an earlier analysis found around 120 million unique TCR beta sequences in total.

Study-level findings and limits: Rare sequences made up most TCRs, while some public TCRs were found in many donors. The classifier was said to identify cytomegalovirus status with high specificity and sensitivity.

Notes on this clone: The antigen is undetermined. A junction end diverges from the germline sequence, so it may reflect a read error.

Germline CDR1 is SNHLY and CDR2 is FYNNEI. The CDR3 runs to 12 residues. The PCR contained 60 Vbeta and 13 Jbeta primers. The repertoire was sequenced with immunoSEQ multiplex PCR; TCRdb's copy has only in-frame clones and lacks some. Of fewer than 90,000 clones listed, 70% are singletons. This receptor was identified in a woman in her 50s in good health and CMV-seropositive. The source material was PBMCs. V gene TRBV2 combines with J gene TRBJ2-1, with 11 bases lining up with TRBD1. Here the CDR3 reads CASNWDRGGMVF. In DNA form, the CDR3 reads TGTGCCAGCAACTGGGACAGGGGGGGAATGGTCTTC.